Below are 27 T cell receptor beta chains sequenced from a single sample in a study of blood T cell repertoires in COVID-19. Clones were read by immunoSEQ multiplex PCR, and TCRdb kept only the in-frame ones, dropping some. This table has about 33,000 clones, 88% appearing once. Sequencing was performed on peripheral blood. These receptors all stem from a human donor in a cohort sampled during active COVID-19.

The chain is built from TRBV5-8 and TRBJ2-5; maybe TRBD1 (6 bases). The CDR3 is 15 residues long. CDR1 SGHTS and CDR2 YDEGEE come from the germline V gene. V lost 4 bases to trimming and J lost 5 bases, with 18 bases between them. The CDR3 loop reads CASSPSPGDGETQYF. In DNA form, the CDR3 reads TGTGCCAGCAGCCCTAGTCCAGGGGATGGTGAGACCCAGTACTTC.

This chain links TRBV11-3 with TRBJ2-1; TRBD1 aligns across 7 bases. The CDR3 runs to 15 residues. V dropped 1 base and J dropped 5; count of bases not matched to a gene: 5. Germline assignment: CDR1 SGHNT and CDR2 YENEEA. DNA for the CDR3: TGTGCCAGCAGCTTAGGGGGACAGCTGGACAATGAGCAGTTCTTC. This translates into CASSLGGQLDNEQFF. Full variable domain (rest looked up from reference TRBV11-3 and TRBJ2-1): EAGVVQSPRYKIIEKKQPVAFWCNPISGHNTLYWYLQNLGQGPELLIRYENEEAVDDSQLPKDRFSAERLKGVDSTLKIQPAELGDSAVYLCASSLGGQLDNEQFFGPGTRLTVL.

CDR3 bases: TGCGCCAGCAGCCAAGTGTTGCGGGGGGGCCGGGAGGAGCAGTTCTTC. Translation: CASSQVLRGGREEQFF. This rearrangement joins TRBV4-1 to TRBJ2-1, with 9 bases fitting TRBD2. After removal of 1 base from V and 10 bases from J, the junction contained 11 bases not matched to a gene. This CDR3 has 16 residues. In germline, CDR1 is MGHRA, CDR2 YSYEKL.

The rearrangement links TRBV27 to TRBJ2-7; no reliable D call. CDR3 length: 14 residues. The V gene's germline CDR1 is MNHEY and CDR2 SMNVEV (reference sequence). V shed 5 bases and J shed 1 base, with 12 bases lying between them. The CDR3 here is CASSQTDSSYEQYF. The CDR3, as DNA: TGTGCCAGCAGTCAGACCGACTCTTCCTACGAGCAGTACTTC.

In DNA form, the CDR3 reads TGTGCCAGCAGTGATGACAGGAAGAACACCGGGGAGCTGTTTTTT. Its protein is CASSDDRKNTGELFF. V gene TRBV25-1 combines with J gene TRBJ2-2; D is possibly TRBD1 (6 bases). Trimming removed 3 bases at V and 1 base at J, with 9 bases between. The germline gives CDR1 MGHDK, CDR2 SYGVNS. CDR3 length: 15 amino acids.

The V and J genes are TRBV5-1 and TRBJ2-5; 8 bases are a match to TRBD2. V shed 5 bases, J shed 5 bases, and the junction held 11 bases outside the gene matches. Germline CDR1 is SGHRS and CDR2 is YFSETQ. The CDR3 length is 15 residues. CDR3 loop: CASRVGGAPDETQYF. For the CDR3, the DNA is TGCGCCAGCAGGGTCGGGGGGGCGCCCGACGAGACCCAGTACTTC. Full variable domain (missing parts from reference TRBV5-1 and TRBJ2-5): KAGVTQTPRYLIKTRGQQVTLSCSPISGHRSVSWYQQTPGQGLQFLFEYFSETQRNKGNFPGRFSGRQFSNSRSEMNVSTLELGDSALYLCASRVGGAPDETQYFGPGTRLLVL.

V gene TRBV27 combines with J gene TRBJ2-1, with D perhaps TRBD2 (6 bases). The CDR3 runs 14 residues. Trimming stripped 1 base from V and 7 bases from J, with 11 bases between. Germline V gene lookup returns CDR1 MNHEY and CDR2 SMNVEV (reference sequence). CDR3 nucleotides: TGTGCCAGCAGTTTATGGGGAGGATGGAATGAGCAGTTCTTC. Translation gives CASSLWGGWNEQFF.

V and J are TRBV2 and TRBJ1-5; TRBD1 matches 7 bases. V lost 4 bases to trimming and J lost 0 bases; unmatched junction nucleotides: 3. The CDR3 is 15 amino acids. CDR1 and CDR2 from the germline V gene are SNHLY and FYNNEI. Here the CDR3 DNA reads TGTGCCAGCAGTGCGGGGACAGATAGCAATCAGCCCCAGCATTTT. Its translation: CASSAGTDSNQPQHF.

The chain recombines TRBV19 with TRBJ2-7; weak D call: TRBD2 (9 bases). CDR1 is LNHDA, CDR2 SQIVND, per germline (reference sequence). Deletions cut 9 bases from V and 0 bases from J, with 30 bases between. CDR3 length: 19 amino acids. CDR3 region: CARQTTGVSGRSYSYEQYF. CDR3 DNA sequence: TGTGCCAGACAGACGACAGGGGTGAGCGGGAGGTCATACTCCTACGAGCAGTACTTC.

This clone was observed once. CDR3 loop: CATSRVQREGTDTQYF. The DNA for the CDR3 is TGTGCCACCAGCAGAGTCCAGCGGGAGGGCACAGATACGCAGTATTTT. The chain employs TRBV15 and TRBJ2-3; 9 nucleotides line up with TRBD2. The germline V gene has CDR1 LNHNV and CDR2 YYDKDF (reference sequence). The CDR3 has 16 amino acids. V lost 1 base to trimming and J lost 1 base; unmatched junction nucleotides: 3.

The rearrangement joins TRBV11-2 to TRBJ2-5, with D maybe TRBD2 (7 bases). The CDR3 loop spans 14 amino acids. V lost 4 bases and J lost 3, with 12 bases in between. CDR1 is SGHAT, CDR2 FQNNGV, per germline. Here the CDR3 reads CASSSTGGEETQYF. CDR3 coding DNA: TGTGCCAGCAGCTCAACGGGGGGCGAAGAGACCCAGTACTTC.

This clone was picked up one time. J is TRBJ2-5 and V is TRBV6-5; unclear D gene. V was shortened by 6 bases and J by 4 bases, with 15 bases between the two germline ends. Germline CDR1 and CDR2: MNHEY and SVGAGI. The length of the CDR3 is 14 residues. CDR3 coding DNA: TGTGCCAGCAGCCGCCTTGGTTCGGGAGAGACCCAGTACTTC. Protein product: CASSRLGSGETQYF.

The chain carries TRBV12-3 or TRBV12-4 and TRBJ1-1; D is unclear. The CDR3 is 13 amino acids. V lost 7 bases, J lost 0 bases, and 9 bases lay in between. CDR3 protein: CASIEALNTEAFF. CDR3 bases: TGTGCCAGCATTGAGGCCCTGAACACTGAAGCTTTCTTT.

This chain connects TRBV5-1 to TRBJ2-1; 7 bases align to TRBD1. This CDR3 spans 13 amino acids. V shed 2 bases, J shed 6 bases, and the junction held 2 bases outside the gene matches. CDR1 is SGHRS and CDR2 is YFSETQ in the germline V gene. This CDR3 is CASSFEGANEQFF. In DNA, the CDR3 is TGCGCCAGCAGCTTCGAGGGGGCCAATGAGCAGTTCTTC.

The rearrangement uses TRBV7-8 and TRBJ2-7; 10 bases fit TRBD2. The CDR3 runs 18 residues. Germline-derived CDR1 and CDR2 are SGHVS and FQNEAQ. Germline trimming cut 1 base from V and 0 bases from J; bases unmatched to any gene: 9. The CDR3 reads CASSLVILAGKNSYEQYF. The CDR3 DNA is TGTGCCAGCAGCTTAGTAATACTAGCGGGAAAAAACTCCTACGAGCAGTACTTC.

The genes are TRBV7-2 and TRBJ2-5; maybe TRBD2 (7 bases). The CDR3 extends over 14 amino acids. Trimming cost V 3 bases and J 1 base, with 9 bases left between them. The germline CDR1 and CDR2 sequences are SGHTA and FQGNSA. The CDR3 loop is CASSLGGGQETQYF. The CDR3 region has the DNA TGTGCCAGCAGCTTGGGAGGGGGCCAAGAGACCCAGTACTTC.

This chain joins TRBV11-1 and TRBJ2-7; 10 nucleotides line up with TRBD2. Per germline, CDR1 SGHAT and CDR2 FQDESV (reference sequence). The J segment lost 0 bases and the V segment lost 5 bases, leaving 7 bases of the junction unmatched. The CDR3 extends over 16 amino acids. The CDR3 DNA reads TGTGCCAGCAGCCCCGAACTAGCGGGGAGCTCCTACGAGCAGTACTTC. Its translation: CASSPELAGSSYEQYF.

The genes are TRBV19 and TRBJ1-1; the match to TRBD1 covers 9 bases. J was trimmed by 3 bases and V by 7 bases; bases with no gene match: 9. CDR1 is LNHDA and CDR2 is SQIVND in the germline V gene (reference sequence). This CDR3 comprises 15 residues. Here the CDR3 reads CASKTGGGWDTEAFF. The CDR3 DNA follows: TGTGCCAGTAAGACAGGGGGAGGATGGGACACTGAAGCTTTCTTT.

V usage is TRBV5-4 and J usage is TRBJ2-1; TRBD2 matches at 8 bases. V dropped 10 bases and J dropped 3; count of bases not matched to a gene: 9. CDR3 length: 14 residues. Germline values: CDR1 SGHNT, CDR2 YYREEE (reference sequence). The CDR3 DNA reads as TGTGCCTTCTCCGGGACTAGGGTCTACAATGAGCAGTTCTTC. Translation: CAFSGTRVYNEQFF.

The chain recombines TRBV19 with TRBJ1-5; D unresolved. Trimming pared 3 bases from V and 6 bases from J, leaving 9 bases between. This CDR3 region has 13 residues. Germline V gives CDR1 LNHDA, CDR2 SQIVND (reference sequence). This chain's CDR3 is CASSIGWSQPQHF. CDR3 DNA: TGTGCCAGTAGTATTGGGTGGAGTCAGCCCCAGCATTTT.

This chain joins TRBV2 and TRBJ2-7, with TRBD2 matching over 7 bases. Unmatched junction bases numbered 13, after V lost 8 bases and J lost 6 bases. The length of the CDR3 is 14 residues. In germline, CDR1 is SNHLY, CDR2 FYNNEI. The CDR3 sequence: CASSELSGISEQYF. Written as DNA, the CDR3 is TGTGCCAGCTCGGAACTGAGCGGGATCTCCGAGCAGTACTTC.

The chain employs TRBV19 and TRBJ2-7, with TRBD2 matching over 7 bases. The CDR3 loop spans 14 amino acids. V gave up 5 bases and J gave up 2 bases; unmatched junction bases: 6. Looked up from germline, CDR1 is LNHDA and CDR2 is SQIVND (reference sequence). The chain's CDR3 is CASSPSSGTYEQYF. The CDR3 DNA is TGTGCCAGTAGTCCCTCTAGCGGCACCTACGAGCAGTACTTC.

This rearrangement joins TRBV5-1 to TRBJ2-3; TRBD1 matches at 8 bases. Trimming took 5 bases from V and 4 from J; bases not matched to a gene: 3. The CDR3 has 13 residues. Germline V CDR1 and CDR2: SGHRS, YFSETQ. This CDR3 reads CASSEQGADTQYF. Here the CDR3 DNA reads TGCGCCAGCAGTGAACAGGGGGCAGATACGCAGTATTTT.

The chain joins TRBV11-1 to TRBJ2-1; 10 bases map to TRBD2. The CDR3 length is 15 residues. The germline V gene encodes CDR1 SGHAT and CDR2 FQDESV (reference sequence). After removal of 6 bases from V and 2 bases from J, the junction contained 4 bases not matched to a gene. The CDR3 reads CASRSSGGTYNEQFF. The CDR3 DNA sequence: TGTGCCAGCAGATCTAGCGGGGGTACCTACAATGAGCAGTTCTTC.

The chain carries TRBV7-9 and TRBJ1-4, with a tentative D call TRBD1 (5 bases). The germline V gene encodes CDR1 SEHNR and CDR2 FQNEAQ (reference sequence). The CDR3 loop spans 17 amino acids. With 4 bases removed from V and 0 bases from J, the gap between germline ends came to 15 bases. In nucleotides, the CDR3 is TGTGCCAGCAGCTCAGGAAGACAGAGAGCAACTAATGAAAAACTGTTTTTT. The encoded protein is CASSSGRQRATNEKLFF.

The chain links TRBV7-9 to TRBJ2-7, with a tentative D call TRBD2 (5 bases). This CDR3 comprises 15 residues. Germline-derived CDR1 and CDR2 are SEHNR and FQNEAQ (reference sequence). Trimming took 5 bases from V and 3 from J, leaving 17 bases between them. The CDR3 sequence is CASSKTGGRLYEQYF. The DNA of the CDR3 is TGTGCCAGCAGCAAAACTGGAGGCAGACTCTACGAGCAGTACTTC.

V gene TRBV19 combines with J gene TRBJ1-4; D is unclear. Trimming stripped 5 bases from V and 3 bases from J, with 10 bases between. The CDR3 covers 14 residues. Germline CDR1 reads LNHDA; CDR2 reads SQIVND (reference sequence). The CDR3 protein is CASSDTVSNEKLFF. In DNA, the CDR3 is TGTGCCAGTAGTGACACAGTTTCTAATGAAAAACTGTTTTTT.